A single sample gave rise to the 28 T cell receptor beta chains below, sequenced in a study of T cells after yellow fever vaccination. TCRdb recomputed calls from the 5' RACE reads with MiXCR, one row per CDR3 protein. This table has about 21,000 distinct CDR3 sequences, roughly 5.5% appearing once. The source was PBMCs, either bulk or a sorted T-cell subset (CD4+, CD8+, memory, or dextramer-sorted; not recorded which), collected about 49 days after the first yellow fever vaccination. Receptor source: a man between 18 and 29 years old who received the YFV17D yellow fever vaccine.

This clonotype is categorized as medium-sized. The chain uses TRBV12-3 or TRBV12-4 and TRBJ2-3; D unresolved. V was trimmed by 3 bases and J by 2 bases, leaving 6 bases between them. This CDR3 region has 13 residues. The CDR3 loop is CASSLSSTDTQYF. The CDR3 region has the DNA TGTGCCAGCAGTTTGTCCTCCACAGATACGCAGTATTTT.

There are many counts of this clonotype. The chain carries TRBV20-1 and TRBJ1-1; D perhaps matches TRBD1 (6 bases). The CDR3 is 12 amino acids. The germline gives CDR1 DFQATT, CDR2 SNEGSKA (reference sequence). V lost 6 bases, J lost 4 bases, and 12 bases lay in between. CDR3 loop: CSAGGGVTEAFF. CDR3 nucleotide sequence: TGCAGTGCCGGGGGCGGGGTCACTGAAGCTTTCTTT.

This clonotype was found many times. The CDR3 DNA reads TGCAGTGCTAGGTCCGAGCAGTACGTC. The encoded protein is CSARSEQYV. The chain links TRBV20-1 to TRBJ2-7; D gene ambiguous. Germline V lookup: CDR1 DFQATT, CDR2 SNEGSKA (reference sequence). The CDR3 is 9 residues long. Trimming took 3 bases from V and 6 from J, leaving 3 bases between them.

This clonotype occurred many times. The CDR3 protein is CASSLGRQGGPTF. CDR3 nucleotide sequence: TGTGCCAGCAGCTTAGGGCGCCAAGGGGGACCCACCTTC. The chain is built from TRBV7-9 and TRBJ1-2; tentative D call: TRBD1 (6 bases). Germline-derived CDR1 and CDR2 are SEHNR and FQNEAQ (reference sequence). This CDR3 has 13 residues. Trimming stripped 1 base from V and 13 bases from J, with 16 bases between.

This clonotype was seen many times. This chain links TRBV4-3 with TRBJ1-1, with D perhaps TRBD1 (5 bases). Germline V lookup: CDR1 LGHNA, CDR2 YSLEER. The CDR3 totals 16 residues. V lost 0 bases to trimming and J lost 6 bases, with 17 bases between them. CDR3 in amino acids: CASSQDPRGYSSEAFF. CDR3 bases: TGCGCCAGCAGCCAAGATCCTAGGGGCTATAGTTCTGAAGCTTTCTTT.

This clonotype appeared many times. The chain is built from TRBV4-2 and TRBJ2-5; the D is unclear. V lost 0 bases and J lost 5, with 16 bases in between. From germline, CDR1 is LGHNA and CDR2 YNFKEQ. There are 16 residues in the CDR3. DNA of the CDR3: TGTGCCAGCAGCCAAGATAGTGGTACTGGGTCCGAGACCCAGTACTTC. Its translation is CASSQDSGTGSETQYF.

This clonotype was seen ten or more times. The chain employs TRBV24-1 and TRBJ2-1; D not certain. Germline V gene lookup returns CDR1 KGHDR and CDR2 SFDVKD. The ends were cut back, 1 base at V and 2 bases at J, with 8 bases in the middle. There are 15 residues in the CDR3. The CDR3 coding sequence is TGTGCCACCAGTGATTTTAGACATCCCTACAATGAGCAGTTCTTC. Amino acids: CATSDFRHPYNEQFF.

This clonotype was seen many times. The CDR3 DNA reads TGTGCCAGCAGAGTCGGGGTGAACACCGGGGAGCTGTTTTTT. It encodes CASRVGVNTGELFF. The chain couples TRBV6-8 to TRBJ2-2; D is perhaps TRBD2 (5 bases). Germline CDR1 reads MNHGY; CDR2 reads SAAAGT. Trimming took 6 bases from V and 1 from J, leaving 9 bases between them. This CDR3 contains 14 residues.

In this sample, this clonotype turned up many times. J is TRBJ1-6 and V is TRBV28, with a tentative D call TRBD1 (5 bases). Trimming cost V 5 bases and J 0 bases, with 5 bases left between them. The CDR3 contains 14 residues. CDR1 is MDHEN and CDR2 is SYDVKM in the germline V gene. The chain's CDR3 is CASSGGSYNSPLHF. The CDR3 region has the DNA TGTGCCAGCAGTGGGGGCTCCTATAATTCACCCCTCCACTTT.

There are many counts of this clonotype. This chain connects TRBV28 to TRBJ2-5; D is perhaps TRBD1 (6 bases). Germline V gives CDR1 MDHEN, CDR2 SYDVKM. V was cut by 11 bases and J by 3 bases, with 19 bases left in between. There are 14 residues in the CDR3. CDR3 sequence: CASAEGGRKETQYF. DNA of the CDR3: TGTGCCTCAGCAGAAGGGGGACGCAAAGAGACCCAGTACTTC.

This clonotype was seen ten or more times. This chain joins TRBV7-2 and TRBJ2-3; 9 bases match TRBD2. CDR1 is SGHTA, CDR2 FQGNSA, per germline. V trimming: 1 base; J trimming: 6 bases; junction bases outside the gene matches: 5. The CDR3 spans 15 residues. The DNA of the CDR3 is TGTGCCAGCAGCTTAGTAGCGGGGGCTGGGGATACGCAGTATTTT. Its protein is CASSLVAGAGDTQYF. The whole variable domain, remainder taken from reference TRBV7-2 and TRBJ2-3, is GAGVSQSPSNKVTEKGKDVELRCDPISGHTALYWYRQSLGQGLEFLIYFQGNSAPDKSGLPSDRFSAERTGGSVSTLTIQRTQQEDSAVYLCASSLVAGAGDTQYFGPGTRLTVL.

Ten or more counts support this clonotype. V usage is TRBV20-1 and J usage is TRBJ2-3, with TRBD2 matching 9 bases. Losses at the gene ends were 0 bases for V and 4 bases for J; bases not matched to a gene: 8. CDR1 DFQATT and CDR2 SNEGSKA come from the germline V gene (reference sequence). The length of the CDR3 is 16 residues. This CDR3 is CSARDIASGDADTQYF. In DNA form, the CDR3 reads TGCAGTGCTAGAGATATAGCTAGCGGGGATGCAGATACGCAGTATTTT.

The V and J genes are TRBV4-1 and TRBJ2-1, with TRBD2 identical over 8 bases. Germline V lookup: CDR1 MGHRA, CDR2 YSYEKL. The CDR3 is 14 amino acids. V dropped 2 bases and J dropped 8; count of bases not matched to a gene: 5. CDR3 nucleotide sequence: TGCGCCAGCAGCCAACCGGGGGGGCTGCATGAGCAGTTCTTC. Protein product: CASSQPGGLHEQFF.

This clonotype appeared many times. V usage is TRBV12-3 or TRBV12-4 and J usage is TRBJ1-1; D gene ambiguous. V lost 2 bases to trimming and J lost 0 bases, with 13 bases between them. The CDR3 spans 16 residues. CDR3 coding DNA: TGTGCCAGCAGTTTAAGGTCGGGGAGCATGAACACTGAAGCTTTCTTT. Translation gives CASSLRSGSMNTEAFF.

Many counts were recorded for this clonotype. The rearrangement links TRBV20-1 to TRBJ2-3, with 8 bases that match TRBD2. Germline V gene data show CDR1 as DFQATT and CDR2 as SNEGSKA (reference sequence). The ends lost 6 bases at V and 2 bases at J; junction bases unmatched: 10. The CDR3 runs to 15 residues. The CDR3 nucleotides are TGCAGTGCAAGAACCGGGCGGGGGGACACAGATACGCAGTATTTT. Its protein product is CSARTGRGDTDTQYF.

In its sample, this clonotype was seen many times. V gene TRBV6-2 or TRBV6-3 combines with J gene TRBJ1-6, with a weak D call TRBD1 (6 bases). Germline-derived CDR1 and CDR2 are MNHEY and SVGEGT. V was cut by 7 bases and J by 6 bases, with 16 bases left in between. The CDR3 covers 15 residues. The DNA of the CDR3 is TGTGCCAGCAAGTTTTGGGACACGGGTAATTCACCCCTCCACTTT. Its protein product is CASKFWDTGNSPLHF.

This clonotype was seen ten or more times. V usage is TRBV7-2 and J usage is TRBJ2-1; 10 nucleotides agree with TRBD2. Germline V CDR1 and CDR2: SGHTA, FQGNSA. This CDR3 contains 15 residues. J gave up 9 bases and V 5 bases, and 10 bases lay outside the gene matches. The CDR3 sequence: CASSQRGGRFGEQFF. CDR3 DNA: TGTGCCAGCAGCCAGCGGGGGGGCCGTTTCGGTGAGCAGTTCTTC.

In its sample, this clonotype was seen many times. V gene TRBV20-1 combines with J gene TRBJ2-7, with 9 bases that match TRBD1. Germline assignment: CDR1 DFQATT and CDR2 SNEGSKA (reference sequence). With 1 base clipped from V and 9 bases from J, the junction kept 13 bases outside the gene matches. CDR3 length: 15 residues. The CDR3 here is CSARGPGTGFTGQYV. In DNA form, the CDR3 reads TGCAGTGCTAGAGGACCCGGGACAGGGTTTACGGGGCAGTACGTC.

This clonotype appeared a few times. A read error may account for a junction end that differs from germline. CDR3 nucleotide sequence: TGTGCCAACAGCTTCTCCGGACAGGGGGCGCGCAGCACCGGGGAGCTGTTTTTT. It is translated as CANSFSGQGARSTGELFF. The chain joins TRBV7-3 to TRBJ2-2, with 11 bases aligning to TRBD1. The CDR3 extends over 18 amino acids. Germline V lookup: CDR1 SGHTA, CDR2 FQGTGA.

This clonotype was detected ten times or more. V gene TRBV7-2 combines with J gene TRBJ1-5; D gene unclear. The germline V gene has CDR1 SGHTA and CDR2 FQGNSA. The CDR3 spans 16 residues. V lost 0 bases and J lost 2, with 11 bases in between. CDR3 coding DNA: TGTGCCAGCAGCTTAGCCGGTGTTTTAGGCAATCAGCCCCAGCATTTT. Translating gives CASSLAGVLGNQPQHF.

This clonotype was detected ten times or more. The CDR3 region is CASSTRDRGEKLFF. The DNA of the CDR3 is TGTGCCAGCAGCACCCGGGACAGAGGTGAAAAACTGTTTTTT. This chain joins TRBV9 and TRBJ1-4; 7 bases fit TRBD1. This CDR3 is built from 14 residues. The germline V gene has CDR1 SGDLS and CDR2 YYNGEE. With 4 bases clipped from V and 7 bases from J, the junction kept 7 bases outside the gene matches.

At least ten counts were recorded for this clonotype. J is TRBJ2-7 and V is TRBV1. TRBV1 has pseudogene status. This CDR3 has 16 amino acids. CDR3 DNA sequence: TGCACCAGCACCCAGACTACGGCCGAGGGTTCGTACGAGCAGTACTTC. Translating gives CTSTQTTAEGSYEQYF.

This clonotype was detected many times. Compared with germline, one end of the junction differs, possibly owing to a read error. The CDR3 protein is CASYTGTMGAHF. The CDR3 DNA sequence: TGTGCCAGTTACACCGGGACTATGGGTGCGCACTTC. The J gene is TRBJ2-5, the V gene TRBV28; 7 positions match TRBD2. Germline CDR1 is MDHEN and CDR2 is SYDVKM. There are 12 residues in the CDR3.

This clonotype was observed at least ten times. This chain uses TRBV7-2 with TRBJ2-7; tentatively, D is TRBD1 or TRBD2 (6 bases each). CDR1 SGHTA and CDR2 FQGNSA come from the germline V gene. This CDR3 is 14 amino acids long. Trimming took off 2 bases at V and 3 bases at J, with 11 bases between the two ends. The CDR3 here is CASSLSGEDYEQYF. DNA for the CDR3: TGTGCCAGCAGCTTATCAGGGGAGGACTACGAGCAGTACTTC.

This clonotype was observed at least ten times. The chain employs TRBV6-4 and TRBJ2-6; D is uncertain. Germline V gene sequence: CDR1 MRHNA, CDR2 SNTAGT. V was shortened by 2 bases and J by 3 bases, with 5 bases between the two germline ends. This CDR3 region has 14 residues. The CDR3 nucleotides read TGTGCCAGCAGTGACAGGGTTGGGGCCAACGTCCTGACTTTC. Translating gives CASSDRVGANVLTF.

This clonotype was found many times. The J gene is TRBJ2-5, the V gene TRBV5-1; the D gene is possibly TRBD2 (6 bases). This CDR3 spans 14 amino acids. The V and J ends lost 0 bases and 3 bases respectively, with 9 bases between them. Germline CDR1 SGHRS, CDR2 YFSETQ. The DNA for the CDR3 is TGCGCCAGCAGCTTGGGGACTACTAAAGAGACCCAGTACTTC. Amino acid sequence: CASSLGTTKETQYF.

In its sample, this clonotype was seen many times. The chain couples TRBV7-9 to TRBJ2-3; tentatively, D is TRBD1 (6 bases). Germline lookup yields CDR1 SEHNR and CDR2 FQNEAQ (reference sequence). This CDR3 contains 16 residues. Trimming cost V 6 bases and J 4 bases, with 20 bases left between them. CDR3 in DNA: TGTGCCAGCAGGGCGAAAAGGCAGGGGAATGCAGATACGCAGTATTTT. Protein product: CASRAKRQGNADTQYF.

The sample holds a few counts of this clonotype. The rearrangement links TRBV13 to TRBJ2-1; D assignment may be TRBD1 or TRBD2 (6 bases each). The CDR3 is 15 amino acids. The germline gives CDR1 PRHDT, CDR2 FYEKMQ (reference sequence). Trimming took off 6 bases at V and 8 bases at J, with 20 bases between the two ends. The CDR3 loop is CASRVRGAVRDEQFF. DNA of the CDR3: TGTGCCAGCAGGGTGAGGGGGGCCGTACGCGATGAGCAGTTCTTC.